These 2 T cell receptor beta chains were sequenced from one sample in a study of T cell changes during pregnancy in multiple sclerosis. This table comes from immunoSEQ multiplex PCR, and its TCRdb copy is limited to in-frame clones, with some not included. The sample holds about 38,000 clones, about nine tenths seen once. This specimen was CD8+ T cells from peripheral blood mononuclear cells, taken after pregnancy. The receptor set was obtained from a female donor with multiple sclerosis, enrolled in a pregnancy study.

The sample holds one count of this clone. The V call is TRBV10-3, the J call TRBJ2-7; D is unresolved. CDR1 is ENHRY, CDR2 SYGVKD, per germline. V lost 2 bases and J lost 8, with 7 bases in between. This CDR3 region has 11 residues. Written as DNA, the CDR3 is TGTGCCATCAGTGAGGCGGCGCAGCAGTACTTC. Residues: CAISEAAQQYF.

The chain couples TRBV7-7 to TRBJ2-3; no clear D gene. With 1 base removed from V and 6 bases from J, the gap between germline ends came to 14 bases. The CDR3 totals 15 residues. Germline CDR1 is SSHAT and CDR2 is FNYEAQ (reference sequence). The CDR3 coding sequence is TGTGCCAGCAGCTTAGTTCTAGGTCCGCGCGATACGCAGTATTTT. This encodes CASSLVLGPRDTQYF. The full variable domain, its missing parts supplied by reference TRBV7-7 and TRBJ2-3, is GAGVSQSPRYKVTKRGQDVTLRCDPISSHATLYWYQQALGQGPEFLTYFNYEAQPDKSGLPSDRFSAERPEGSISTLTIQRTEQRDSAMYRCASSLVLGPRDTQYFGPGTRLTVL.